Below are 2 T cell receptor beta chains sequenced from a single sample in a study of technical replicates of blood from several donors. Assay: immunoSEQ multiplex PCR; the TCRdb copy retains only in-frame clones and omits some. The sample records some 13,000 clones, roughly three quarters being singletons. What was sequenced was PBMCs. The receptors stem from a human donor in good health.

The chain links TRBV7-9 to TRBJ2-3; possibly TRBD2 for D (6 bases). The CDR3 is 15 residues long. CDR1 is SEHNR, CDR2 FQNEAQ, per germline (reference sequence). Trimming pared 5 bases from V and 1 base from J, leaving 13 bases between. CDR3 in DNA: TGTGCCAGCAGCCACACAGCGGGCGGCACAGATACGCAGTATTTT. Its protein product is CASSHTAGGTDTQYF. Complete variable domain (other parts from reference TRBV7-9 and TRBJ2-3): DTGVSQNPRHKITKRGQNVTFRCDPISEHNRLYWYRQTLGQGPEFLTYFQNEAQLEKSRLLSDRFSAERPKGSFSTLEIQRTEQGDSAMYLCASSHTAGGTDTQYFGPGTRLTVL.

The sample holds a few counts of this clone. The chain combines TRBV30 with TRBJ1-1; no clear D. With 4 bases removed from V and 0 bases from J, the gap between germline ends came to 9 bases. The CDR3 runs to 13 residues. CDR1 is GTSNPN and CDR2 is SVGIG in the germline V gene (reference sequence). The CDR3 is CAWMEQLNTEAFF. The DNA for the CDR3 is TGTGCCTGGATGGAGCAGCTGAACACTGAAGCTTTCTTT.